This entry describes one T cell receptor beta chain. The sample is drawn from a study of blood T cell repertoires in COVID-19. Study at large: Specimens from acute and convalescent COVID-19 originated in the United States, Italy and Spain. Sample material is recorded as cDNA or gDNA derived from T cells, B-cell-depleted T cells, or PBMCs.

As originally analysed: Researchers report that nucleated cell counts were estimated from reference gene primer amplification. Generated by immunoSEQ multiplex PCR, the TCRdb table keeps only in-frame clones and is missing some. Clone size and the V and J calls come from that table; the DNA yielded D and trimming. Here the sample spans about 220,000 clones, 80% being singletons. This CDR3 has 17 residues. CDR1 and CDR2 from the germline V gene are LNHDA and SQIVND (reference sequence). V gave up 7 bases and J gave up 4 bases, with 25 bases separating them. The sample consisted of peripheral blood. The sequence was obtained from a woman in her 70s with acute or convalescent COVID-19. The chain has TRBV19 and TRBJ1-2; TRBD1 is a possible D gene (5 bases). CDR3 residues: CASTINGKGAPGYGYTF. The CDR3 region has the DNA TGTGCCAGTACCATAAATGGGAAAGGGGCTCCGGGCTATGGCTACACCTTC.